The 20 T cell receptor beta chains listed next were all sequenced from one sample in a study of long-term antiretroviral therapy in people with HIV. An immunoSEQ assay, version v3.0, was performed at survey level. Clones were sequenced by immunoSEQ multiplex PCR, and TCRdb holds only the in-frame ones, with some missing. Counted here are tens of thousands of clones, around four fifths occurring once; the ten biggest clones make up roughly a quarter. Specimen: unsorted PBMCs, collected 0.4 years after starting antiretroviral therapy. The source of these receptors is a man aged 45-60 years with HIV.

A single count supports this clone. The rearrangement uses TRBV5-1 and TRBJ1-6, with D perhaps TRBD1 (5 bases). Between the trimmed V and J ends, which lost 0 bases and 0 bases, there was a span of 10 bases. CDR1 is SGHRS, CDR2 YFSETQ, per germline. The CDR3 covers 17 residues. The chain's CDR3 is CASSLGQGFSYNSPLHF. The DNA for the CDR3 is TGCGCCAGCAGCTTGGGTCAGGGATTCTCCTATAATTCACCCCTCCACTTT.

This chain connects TRBV7-2 to TRBJ2-3; 7 bases map to TRBD1. With V trimmed by 5 bases and J by 6 bases, 11 bases remained unmatched. The CDR3 sequence is 15 residues long. CDR1 is SGHTA, CDR2 FQGNSA, per germline. CDR3 bases: TGTGCCAGCAGCCCGACAGGGTGGCAGTCGGATACGCAGTATTTT. This translates into CASSPTGWQSDTQYF.

The gene calls are TRBV18 and TRBJ1-1; possible D gene TRBD1, 5 bases. The CDR3 loop spans 16 amino acids. CDR1 is KGHSH and CDR2 is LQKENI in the germline V gene. Trimming took 2 bases from V and 0 from J, leaving 13 bases between them. In DNA form, the CDR3 reads TGTGCCAGCTCACCAGTGACCCAGGGCATGAACACTGAAGCTTTCTTT. Its protein is CASSPVTQGMNTEAFF.

The CDR3 sequence is CASSLQPGGKGQPQHF. DNA of the CDR3: TGTGCCAGCAGCTTACAGCCAGGGGGAAAGGGTCAGCCCCAGCATTTT. The chain recombines TRBV7-2 with TRBJ1-5, with TRBD1 matching over 7 bases. This CDR3 is 16 amino acids long. V dropped 2 bases and J dropped 6; count of bases not matched to a gene: 10. The V gene's germline CDR1 is SGHTA and CDR2 FQGNSA.

A single count supports this clone. The V gene is TRBV27, the J gene TRBJ1-2; a possible D gene is TRBD1 (6 bases). In germline, CDR1 is MNHEY, CDR2 SMNVEV (reference sequence). The CDR3 sequence is 16 residues long. With 5 bases removed from V and 8 bases from J, the gap between germline ends came to 24 bases. CDR3 DNA: TGTGCCAGCAGTGCCAGCTCACTCTTCAGGGGCGGCGGCTACACCTTC. It specifies CASSASSLFRGGGYTF.

This CDR3 reads CASSHLQKLPSYGYTF. CDR3 coding DNA: TGTGCCAGTAGCCACCTACAAAAACTTCCAAGCTATGGCTACACCTTC. The gene calls are TRBV19 and TRBJ1-2; D is unclear. The CDR3 is 16 amino acids. Germline lookup yields CDR1 LNHDA and CDR2 SQIVND (reference sequence). V was trimmed by 6 bases and J by 4 bases, leaving 21 bases between them. Based on the CDR3 plus reference TRBV19 and TRBJ1-2, the full variable domain is DGGITQSPKYLFRKEGQNVTLSCEQNLNHDAMYWYRQDPGQGLRLIYYSQIVNDFQKGDIAEGYSVSREKKESFPLTVTSAQKNPTAFYLCASSHLQKLPSYGYTFGSGTRLTVV.

This chain uses TRBV5-5 with TRBJ1-5, with a weak D call TRBD1 (6 bases). V lost 0 bases and J 0 bases, leaving 10 bases between the germline ends. There are 16 residues in the CDR3. In germline, CDR1 is SGHKS, CDR2 YYEKEE (reference sequence). CDR3 nucleotides: TGTGCCAGCAGCTTGGGGACAGAGTATAGCAATCAGCCCCAGCATTTT. It translates to CASSLGTEYSNQPQHF. Based on the CDR3 plus reference TRBV5-5 and TRBJ1-5, the full variable domain is DAGVTQSPTHLIKTRGQQVTLRCSPISGHKSVSWYQQVLGQGPQFIFQYYEKEERGRGNFPDRFSARQFPNYSSELNVNALLLGDSALYLCASSLGTEYSNQPQHFGDGTRLSIL.

This clone showed up just a few times. V usage is TRBV30 and J usage is TRBJ1-6, with TRBD1 as a possible D gene (6 bases). Germline V gene sequence: CDR1 GTSNPN, CDR2 SVGIG (reference sequence). The CDR3 spans 15 residues. V lost 7 bases to trimming and J lost 7 bases, with 20 bases between them. CDR3 residues: CALIPRGKFNSPLHF. The CDR3 DNA is TGTGCCTTAATCCCTAGGGGGAAGTTCAATTCACCCCTCCACTTT.

This rearrangement joins TRBV10-3 to TRBJ2-7; TRBD1 matches 8 bases. The CDR3 is 14 amino acids. The germline V gene has CDR1 ENHRY and CDR2 SYGVKD. The trim removed 7 bases at V and 3 bases at J, leaving 8 bases unmatched. The CDR3 DNA sequence: TGTGCCATCAAACTGGACAGGGCAGACTACGAGCAGTACTTC. The encoded protein is CAIKLDRADYEQYF.

V gene TRBV4-3 combines with J gene TRBJ2-3; 8 bases map to TRBD2. J gave up 2 bases and V 0 bases, and 4 bases lay outside the gene matches. CDR3 size: 16 residues. The germline V gene has CDR1 LGHNA and CDR2 YSLEER. The CDR3 is CASSQDPAGATDTQYF. The CDR3 DNA sequence: TGCGCCAGCAGCCAAGATCCAGCGGGGGCCACAGATACGCAGTATTTT.

This clone has more than one count but fewer than ten. The V and J genes are TRBV4-1 and TRBJ2-2; a possible D gene is TRBD1 (5 bases). This CDR3 has 16 residues. The germline V gene has CDR1 MGHRA and CDR2 YSYEKL. Trimming shortened V by 1 base and J by 5 bases, and 14 bases separated the two germline ends. CDR3 in DNA: TGCGCCAGCAGCCAAGGAAGTTTTTCAGGGACCGGGGAGCTGTTTTTT. Residues: CASSQGSFSGTGELFF.

The chain couples TRBV9 to TRBJ2-7; a weak D match, TRBD1 (5 bases). Germline assignment: CDR1 SGDLS and CDR2 YYNGEE. Trimming cost V 4 bases and J 5 bases, with 19 bases left between them. This CDR3 region has 15 residues. The CDR3 here is CASSPLETEGHEQYF. For the CDR3, the DNA is TGTGCCAGCAGCCCCCTAGAGACAGAAGGACACGAGCAGTACTTC.

The genes are TRBV6-5 and TRBJ1-1; D perhaps matches TRBD1 (6 bases). The CDR3 runs to 13 residues. The V gene's germline CDR1 is MNHEY and CDR2 SVGAGI. Trimming took 5 bases from V and 10 from J, leaving 17 bases between them. The CDR3 loop is CASSIGRQGRAFF. In nucleotides, the CDR3 is TGTGCCAGCAGTATCGGGAGGCAGGGGAGAGCTTTCTTT.

The rearrangement links TRBV7-2 to TRBJ2-2; no clear D. The germline CDR1 and CDR2 sequences are SGHTA and FQGNSA. V dropped 8 bases and J dropped 5 bases, with 9 bases sitting between them. This CDR3 has 12 amino acids. CDR3 coding DNA: TGTGCCAGCGCTCACGGTACCGGGGAGCTGTTTTTT. The encoded protein is CASAHGTGELFF.

This rearrangement joins TRBV6-5 to TRBJ1-1, with D maybe TRBD1 (5 bases). V gave up 4 bases and J gave up 5 bases, with 14 bases separating them. The germline V gene encodes CDR1 MNHEY and CDR2 SVGAGI. The CDR3 extends over 14 amino acids. CDR3 sequence: CASSSRGKSTEAFF. Here the CDR3 DNA reads TGTGCCAGCAGTTCCCGGGGGAAAAGTACTGAAGCTTTCTTT.

The rearrangement joins TRBV19 to TRBJ2-2; the D is unclear. V was trimmed by 4 bases and J by 6 bases, leaving 12 bases between them. Germline CDR1 LNHDA, CDR2 SQIVND (reference sequence). CDR3 length: 14 residues. The chain's CDR3 is CASSRPGTAGELFF. The CDR3 coding sequence is TGTGCCAGTAGTAGGCCAGGAACGGCCGGGGAGCTGTTTTTT.

The chain recombines TRBV28 with TRBJ1-5; no clear D. The V and J ends lost 8 bases and 3 bases respectively, with 8 bases between them. Germline CDR1 MDHEN, CDR2 SYDVKM. The CDR3 contains 12 residues. The CDR3 sequence is CASRTLNQPQHF. DNA for the CDR3: TGTGCCAGCCGAACCCTCAATCAGCCCCAGCATTTT.

J is TRBJ2-7 and V is TRBV11-2; D may be TRBD2 (7 bases). The CDR3 loop spans 16 amino acids. Per the germline V gene, CDR1 is SGHAT and CDR2 is FQNNGV. Trimming pared 4 bases from V and 2 bases from J, leaving 18 bases between. The CDR3 sequence is CASSSLLGRGPYEQYF. The CDR3 region has the DNA TGTGCCAGCAGCTCGCTCCTAGGGCGGGGGCCCTACGAGCAGTACTTC.

Only a few counts were recorded for this clone. The genes are TRBV29-1 and TRBJ2-7; possibly TRBD1 or TRBD2 for D (5 bases each). The CDR3 spans 14 residues. The V end was cut by 0 bases, the J end by 9 bases, with 18 bases between. From germline, CDR1 is SQVTM and CDR2 ANQGSEA. In DNA, the CDR3 is TGCAGCGTTGAAGAAGCAGGGCGGGTGTCAGGGCAGTACTTC. This gives the protein CSVEEAGRVSGQYF.

The chain has TRBV11-3 and TRBJ2-2; D is unresolved. The germline gives CDR1 SGHNT, CDR2 YENEEA. V lost 5 bases, J lost 0 bases, and 4 bases lay in between. The CDR3 covers 13 residues. The CDR3 loop is CASSTSNTGELFF. CDR3 DNA sequence: TGTGCCAGCAGCACCTCGAACACCGGGGAGCTGTTTTTT.